This T cell receptor beta chain was identified in a study of blood T cell repertoires in COVID-19. Study information: COVID-19 samples collected from the United States, Italy and Spain covered acute and convalescent phases. PBMCs, B-cell-depleted T cells, or T cells provided the cDNA or gDNA that made up the material.

Original data processing: It was from reference gene primer amplification that nucleated cell counts were estimated. Some clones are missing from TCRdb's copy, which holds only in-frame ones; the method was immunoSEQ multiplex PCR. V, J and clone size reflect that table, while D and trimming were determined from the DNA. Here the sample spans about 58,000 clones, about nine tenths being singletons. V gave up 2 bases and J gave up 2 bases, with 14 bases separating them. The CDR3 has 16 amino acids. Germline-derived CDR1 and CDR2 are SGHRS and YFSETQ. The chain uses TRBV5-1 and TRBJ1-3; D remains unclear. The sequence was obtained from a man aged 55 to 70 with acute or convalescent COVID-19. Sequenced: peripheral blood. The CDR3 bases are TGCGCCAGCAGCTTTGGTTTCGGGTCTGCTGGAAACACCATATATTTT. Translating gives CASSFGFGSAGNTIYF.